This T cell receptor beta chain was sequenced in a study of a mutant IDH1 vaccine in newly diagnosed glioma. Study results and limitations: Vaccine-induced responses were seen in under 95% of patients, spanning several MHC alleles.

Here immunoSEQ multiplex PCR was the method, and the copy in TCRdb shows in-frame clones only, minus some. This table has approximately 58,000 clones, less than 90% appearing once. Per the germline V gene, CDR1 is SGHDN and CDR2 is FVKESK. V dropped 2 bases and J dropped 1 base, with 9 bases sitting between them. The CDR3 has 14 amino acids. Comment on this clone: Antigen specificity is unknown.

As for time point: week 47, end of study. Vaccination used 300 ug of mutant IDH1 20-mer peptide per dose, with topical imiquimod. Eight vaccinations were given in weeks 1, 3, 5, 7, 11, 15, 19 and 23. The sample in question was PBMCs, obtained from a glioma patient whose treatment included an IDH1 peptide vaccine. V and J are TRBV14 and TRBJ2-7; no reliable D call. The sequence was collected from a man aged 25-45 years with glioma. The chain's CDR3 is CASSQTIGSYEQYF. The CDR3 DNA sequence: TGTGCCAGCAGCCAAACGATAGGGTCCTACGAGCAGTACTTC.